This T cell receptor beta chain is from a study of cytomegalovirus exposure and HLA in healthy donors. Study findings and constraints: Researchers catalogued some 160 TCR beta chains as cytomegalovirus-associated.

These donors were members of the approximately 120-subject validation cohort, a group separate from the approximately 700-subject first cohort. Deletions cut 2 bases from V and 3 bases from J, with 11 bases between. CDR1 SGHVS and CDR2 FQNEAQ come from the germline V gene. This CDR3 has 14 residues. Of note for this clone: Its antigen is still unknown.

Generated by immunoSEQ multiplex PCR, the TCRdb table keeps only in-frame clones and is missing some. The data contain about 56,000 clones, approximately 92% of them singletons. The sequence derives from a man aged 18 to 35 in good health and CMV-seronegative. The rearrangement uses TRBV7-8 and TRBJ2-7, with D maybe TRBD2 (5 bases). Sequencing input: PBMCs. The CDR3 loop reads CASSLRRDSYEQYF. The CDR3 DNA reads TGTGCCAGCAGCTTACGCCGGGATAGCTACGAGCAGTACTTC.